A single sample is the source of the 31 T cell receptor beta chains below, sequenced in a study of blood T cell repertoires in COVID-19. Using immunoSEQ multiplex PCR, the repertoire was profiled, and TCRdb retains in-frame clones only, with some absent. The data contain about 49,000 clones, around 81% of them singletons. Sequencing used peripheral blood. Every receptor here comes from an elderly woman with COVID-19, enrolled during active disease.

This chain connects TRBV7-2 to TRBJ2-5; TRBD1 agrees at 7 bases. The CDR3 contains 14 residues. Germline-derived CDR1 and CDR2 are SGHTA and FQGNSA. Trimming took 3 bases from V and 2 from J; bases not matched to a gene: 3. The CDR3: CASSLLGQQETQYF. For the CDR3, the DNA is TGTGCCAGCAGCTTGCTGGGACAGCAAGAGACCCAGTACTTC.

The CDR3 nucleotides are TGTGCCAGCAGCAAGCCCGTCCAGGGGGCCGAGCAGTACTTC. Protein product: CASSKPVQGAEQYF. This chain links TRBV6-2 or TRBV6-3 with TRBJ2-7, with 8 bases fitting TRBD1. Losses at the gene ends were 6 bases for V and 6 bases for J; bases not matched to a gene: 10. Per germline, CDR1 MNHEY and CDR2 SVGEGT. CDR3 length equals 14 residues.

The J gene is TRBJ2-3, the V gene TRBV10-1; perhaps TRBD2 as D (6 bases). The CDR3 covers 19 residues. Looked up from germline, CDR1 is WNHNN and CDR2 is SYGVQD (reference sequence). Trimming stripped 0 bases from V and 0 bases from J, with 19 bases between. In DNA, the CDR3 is TGCGCCAGCAGTGAGTCGTTTAGCGGCACACACCAAAGCACAGATACGCAGTATTTT. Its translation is CASSESFSGTHQSTDTQYF.

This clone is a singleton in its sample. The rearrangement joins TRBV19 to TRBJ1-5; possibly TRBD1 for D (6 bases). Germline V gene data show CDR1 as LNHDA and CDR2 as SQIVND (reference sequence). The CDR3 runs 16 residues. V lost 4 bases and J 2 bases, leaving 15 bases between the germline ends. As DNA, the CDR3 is TGTGCCAGTAGTACCCGGACAGAGATAGGCAATCAGCCCCAGCATTTT. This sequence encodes CASSTRTEIGNQPQHF.

CDR3 protein: CASSLKRDYDNEQFF. CDR3 bases: TGTGCCAGCAGCTTAAAAAGGGACTACGACAATGAGCAGTTCTTC. The V gene is TRBV7-8, the J gene TRBJ2-1; 7 positions agree with TRBD2. V was pared by 2 bases and J by 5 bases, with 6 bases of the junction left unmatched. CDR3 length: 15 residues. CDR1 and CDR2 from the germline V gene are SGHVS and FQNEAQ.

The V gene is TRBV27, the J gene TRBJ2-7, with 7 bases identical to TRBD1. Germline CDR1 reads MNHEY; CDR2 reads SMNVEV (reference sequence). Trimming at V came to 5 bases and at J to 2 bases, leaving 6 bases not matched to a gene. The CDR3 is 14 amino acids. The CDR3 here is CASSLGTVPYEQYF. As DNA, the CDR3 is TGTGCCAGCAGTCTTGGGACAGTTCCCTACGAGCAGTACTTC.

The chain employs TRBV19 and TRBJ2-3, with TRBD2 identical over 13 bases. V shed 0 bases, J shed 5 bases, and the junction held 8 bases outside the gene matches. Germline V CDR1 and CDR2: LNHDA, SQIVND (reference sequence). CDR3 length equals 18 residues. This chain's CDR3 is CASSIDRGLAGVGDTQYF. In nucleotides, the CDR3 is TGTGCCAGTAGTATAGATCGAGGACTAGCGGGAGTGGGAGATACGCAGTATTTT.

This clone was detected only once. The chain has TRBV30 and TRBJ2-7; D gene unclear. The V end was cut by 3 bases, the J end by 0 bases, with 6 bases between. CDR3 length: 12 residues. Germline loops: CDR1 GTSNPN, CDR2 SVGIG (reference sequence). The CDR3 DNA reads TGTGCCTGGAGGGGCAGCTCCTACGAGCAGTACTTC. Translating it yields CAWRGSSYEQYF. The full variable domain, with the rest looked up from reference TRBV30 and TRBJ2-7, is SQTIHQWPATLVQPVGSPLSLECTVEGTSNPNLYWYRQAAGRGLQLLFYSVGIGQISSEVPQNLSASRPQDRQFILSSKKLLLSDSGFYLCAWRGSSYEQYFGPGTRLTVT.

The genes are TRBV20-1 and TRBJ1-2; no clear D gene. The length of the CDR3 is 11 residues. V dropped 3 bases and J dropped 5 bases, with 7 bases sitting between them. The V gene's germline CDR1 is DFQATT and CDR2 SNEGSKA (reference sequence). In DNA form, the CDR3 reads TGCAGTGCTAGTACCGGGTATGGCTACACCTTC. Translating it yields CSASTGYGYTF.

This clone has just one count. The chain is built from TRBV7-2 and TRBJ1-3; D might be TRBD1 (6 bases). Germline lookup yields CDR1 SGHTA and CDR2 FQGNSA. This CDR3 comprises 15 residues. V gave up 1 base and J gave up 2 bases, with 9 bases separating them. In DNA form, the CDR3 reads TGTGCCAGCAGCTTAGTACAGGGTACTGGAAACACCATATATTTT. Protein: CASSLVQGTGNTIYF.

This CDR3 reads CASSQDLAPQPQHF. The CDR3 region has the DNA TGCGCCAGCAGCCAAGACCTAGCGCCTCAGCCCCAGCATTTT. This chain joins TRBV4-1 and TRBJ1-5; D unclear. In germline, CDR1 is MGHRA, CDR2 YSYEKL. The CDR3 has 14 amino acids. V was cut by 0 bases and J by 6 bases, with 9 bases left in between.

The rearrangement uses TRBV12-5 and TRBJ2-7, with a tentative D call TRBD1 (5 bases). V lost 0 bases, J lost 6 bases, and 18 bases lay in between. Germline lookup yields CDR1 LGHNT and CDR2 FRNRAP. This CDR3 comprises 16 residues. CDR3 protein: CASGLVDRVPGLEQYF. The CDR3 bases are TGTGCTAGTGGTTTGGTAGACCGGGTCCCAGGGCTCGAGCAGTACTTC.

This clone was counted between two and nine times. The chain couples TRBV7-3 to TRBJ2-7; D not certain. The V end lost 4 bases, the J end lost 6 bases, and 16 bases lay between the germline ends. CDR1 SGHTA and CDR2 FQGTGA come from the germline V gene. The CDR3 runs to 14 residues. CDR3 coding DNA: TGTGCCAGCAGCTCCAATCCGGGTTTAGGCGAGCAGTACTTC. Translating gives CASSSNPGLGEQYF.

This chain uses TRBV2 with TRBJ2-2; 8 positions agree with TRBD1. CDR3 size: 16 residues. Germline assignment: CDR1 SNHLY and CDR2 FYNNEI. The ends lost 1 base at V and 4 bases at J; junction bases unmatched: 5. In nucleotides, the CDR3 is TGTGCCAGCAGTGAAGGTCGGACAGGGACCACCGGGGAGCTGTTTTTT. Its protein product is CASSEGRTGTTGELFF.

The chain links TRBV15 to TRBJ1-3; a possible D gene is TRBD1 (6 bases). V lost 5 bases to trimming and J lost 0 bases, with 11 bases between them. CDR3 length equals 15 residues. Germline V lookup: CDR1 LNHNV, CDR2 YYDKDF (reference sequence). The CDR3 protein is CATSHDRHSGNTIYF. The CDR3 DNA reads TGTGCCACCAGCCACGACAGGCACTCTGGAAACACCATATATTTT.

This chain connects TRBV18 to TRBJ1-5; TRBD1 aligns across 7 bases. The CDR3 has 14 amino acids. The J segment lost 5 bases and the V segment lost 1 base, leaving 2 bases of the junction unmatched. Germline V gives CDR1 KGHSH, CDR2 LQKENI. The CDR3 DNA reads TGTGCCAGCTCACCACAGGGGGCCGATCAGCCCCAGCATTTT. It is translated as CASSPQGADQPQHF.

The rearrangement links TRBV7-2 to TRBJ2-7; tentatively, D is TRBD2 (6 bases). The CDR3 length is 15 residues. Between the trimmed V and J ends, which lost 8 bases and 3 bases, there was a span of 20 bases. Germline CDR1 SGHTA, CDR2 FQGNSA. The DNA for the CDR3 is TGTGCCAGCGGATCATTTGGAGGGGTTGGCTACGAGCAGTACTTC. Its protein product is CASGSFGGVGYEQYF.

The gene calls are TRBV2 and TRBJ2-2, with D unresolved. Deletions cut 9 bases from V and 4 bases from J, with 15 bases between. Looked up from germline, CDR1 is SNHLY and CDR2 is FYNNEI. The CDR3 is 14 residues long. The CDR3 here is CASSRDQPTGELFF. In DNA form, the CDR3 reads TGTGCCAGTAGCCGCGATCAGCCCACCGGGGAGCTGTTTTTT.

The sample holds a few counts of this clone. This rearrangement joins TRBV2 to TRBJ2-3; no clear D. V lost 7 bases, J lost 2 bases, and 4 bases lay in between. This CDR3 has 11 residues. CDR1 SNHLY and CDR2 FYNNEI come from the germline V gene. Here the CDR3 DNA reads TGTGCCAGCACTTTCACAGATACGCAGTATTTT. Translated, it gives CASTFTDTQYF. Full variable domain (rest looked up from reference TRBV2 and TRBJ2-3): EPEVTQTPSHQVTQMGQEVILRCVPISNHLYFYWYRQILGQKVEFLVSFYNNEISEKSEIFDDQFSVERPDGSNFTLKIRSTKLEDSAMYFCASTFTDTQYFGPGTRLTVL.

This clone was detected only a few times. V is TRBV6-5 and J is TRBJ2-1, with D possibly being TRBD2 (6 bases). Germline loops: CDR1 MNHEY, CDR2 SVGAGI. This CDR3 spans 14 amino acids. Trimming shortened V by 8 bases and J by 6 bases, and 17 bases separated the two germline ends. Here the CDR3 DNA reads TGTGCCAGCGTGACGGGAGTGGCCGTCAATGAGCAGTTCTTC. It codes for CASVTGVAVNEQFF.

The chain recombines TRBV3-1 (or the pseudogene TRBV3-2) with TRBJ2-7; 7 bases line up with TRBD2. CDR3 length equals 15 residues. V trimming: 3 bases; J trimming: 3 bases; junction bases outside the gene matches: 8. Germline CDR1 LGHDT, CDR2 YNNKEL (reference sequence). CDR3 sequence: CASSQGGRWNYEQYF. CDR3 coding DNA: TGTGCCAGCAGCCAGGGCGGGAGATGGAACTACGAGCAGTACTTC.

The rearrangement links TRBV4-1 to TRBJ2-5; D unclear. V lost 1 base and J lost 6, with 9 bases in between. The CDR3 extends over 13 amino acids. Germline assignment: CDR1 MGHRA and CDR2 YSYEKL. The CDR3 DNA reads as TGCGCCAGCAGCCAAGGGGCAACCCAGACCCAGTACTTC. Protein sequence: CASSQGATQTQYF.

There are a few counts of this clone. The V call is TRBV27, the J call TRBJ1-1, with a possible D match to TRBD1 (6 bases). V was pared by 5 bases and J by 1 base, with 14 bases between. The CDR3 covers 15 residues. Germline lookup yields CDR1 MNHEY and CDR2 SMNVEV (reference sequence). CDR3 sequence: CASSRMGTRNTEAFF. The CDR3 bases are TGTGCCAGCAGTAGGATGGGGACACGGAACACTGAAGCTTTCTTT.

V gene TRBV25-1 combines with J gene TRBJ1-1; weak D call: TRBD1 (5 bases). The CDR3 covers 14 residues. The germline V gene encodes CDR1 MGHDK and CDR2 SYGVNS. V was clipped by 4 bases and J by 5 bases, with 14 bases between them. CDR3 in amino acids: CASSVGASRTEAFF. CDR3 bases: TGTGCCAGCAGTGTTGGGGCATCAAGGACTGAAGCTTTCTTT.

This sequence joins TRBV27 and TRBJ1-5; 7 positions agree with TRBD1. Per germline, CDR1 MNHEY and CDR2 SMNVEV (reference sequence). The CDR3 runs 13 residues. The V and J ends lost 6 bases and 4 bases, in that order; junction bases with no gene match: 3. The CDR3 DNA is TGTGCCAGCAGGGGACAGCAGAATCAGCCCCAGCATTTT. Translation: CASRGQQNQPQHF.

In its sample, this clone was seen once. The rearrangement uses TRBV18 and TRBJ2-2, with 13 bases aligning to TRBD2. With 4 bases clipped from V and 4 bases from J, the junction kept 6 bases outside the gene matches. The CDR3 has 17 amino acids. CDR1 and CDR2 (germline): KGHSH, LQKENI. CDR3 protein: CASSQGLAGVVTGELFF. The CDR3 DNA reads TGTGCCAGCTCACAAGGACTAGCGGGAGTTGTCACCGGGGAGCTGTTTTTT.

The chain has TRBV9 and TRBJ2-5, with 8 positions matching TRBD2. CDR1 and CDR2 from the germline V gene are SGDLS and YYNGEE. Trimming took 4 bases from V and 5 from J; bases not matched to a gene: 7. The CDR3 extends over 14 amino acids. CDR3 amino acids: CASSISGMGETQYF. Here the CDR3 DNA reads TGTGCCAGCAGCATTAGCGGGATGGGGGAGACCCAGTACTTC.

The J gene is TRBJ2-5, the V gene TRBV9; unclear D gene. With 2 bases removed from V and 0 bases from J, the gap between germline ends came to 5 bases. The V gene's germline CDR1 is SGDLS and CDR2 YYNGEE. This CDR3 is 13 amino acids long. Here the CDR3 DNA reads TGTGCCAGCAGCGTTACGGACCAAGAGACCCAGTACTTC. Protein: CASSVTDQETQYF.

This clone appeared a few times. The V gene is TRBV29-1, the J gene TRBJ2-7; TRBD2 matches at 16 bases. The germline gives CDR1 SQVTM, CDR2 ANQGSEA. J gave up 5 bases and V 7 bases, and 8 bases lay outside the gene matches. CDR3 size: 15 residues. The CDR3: CSASPGTSGRDEQYF. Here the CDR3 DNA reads TGCAGCGCCAGTCCCGGGACTAGCGGGAGGGACGAGCAGTACTTC.

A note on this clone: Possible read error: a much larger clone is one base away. CDR3 loop: CASSKGQGSYEQYF. The CDR3 DNA follows: TGTGCCAGCAGCAAGGGACAGGGTTCCTACGAGCAGTACTTC. The chain uses TRBV11-3 and TRBJ2-7; 9 bases are a match to TRBD1. CDR1 SGHNT and CDR2 YENEEA come from the germline V gene. The CDR3 length is 14 residues. Trimming at V came to 5 bases and at J to 1 base, leaving 3 bases not matched to a gene. The variable domain in full, with the rest retrieved from reference TRBV11-3 and TRBJ2-7, is EAGVVQSPRYKIIEKKQPVAFWCNPISGHNTLYWYLQNLGQGPELLIRYENEEAVDDSQLPKDRFSAERLKGVDSTLKIQPAELGDSAVYLCASSKGQGSYEQYFGPGTRLTVT.

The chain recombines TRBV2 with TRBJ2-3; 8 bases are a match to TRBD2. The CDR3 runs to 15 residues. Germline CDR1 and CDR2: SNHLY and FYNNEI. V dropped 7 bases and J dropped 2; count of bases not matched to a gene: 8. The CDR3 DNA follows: TGTGCCAGCACCGACCTTAGCGGGACCACAGATACGCAGTATTTT. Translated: CASTDLSGTTDTQYF.